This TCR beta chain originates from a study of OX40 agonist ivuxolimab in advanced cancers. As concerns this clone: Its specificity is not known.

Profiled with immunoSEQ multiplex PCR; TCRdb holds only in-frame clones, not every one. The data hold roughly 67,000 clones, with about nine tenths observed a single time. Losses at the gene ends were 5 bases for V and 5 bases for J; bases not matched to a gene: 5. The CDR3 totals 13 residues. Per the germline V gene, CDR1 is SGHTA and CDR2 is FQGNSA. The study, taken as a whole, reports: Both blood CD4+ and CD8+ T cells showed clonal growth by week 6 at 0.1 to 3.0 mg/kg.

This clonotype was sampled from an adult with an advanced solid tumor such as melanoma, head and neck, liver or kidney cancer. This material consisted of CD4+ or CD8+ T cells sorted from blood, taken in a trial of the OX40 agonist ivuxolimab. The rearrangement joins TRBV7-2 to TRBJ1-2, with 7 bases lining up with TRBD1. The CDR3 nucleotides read TGTGCCAGCAGCCCAGGGGGACGGTATGGCTACACCTTC. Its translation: CASSPGGRYGYTF.